This entry describes one T cell receptor beta chain. In the study's own analysis: Amplification from reference gene primers served as the basis for estimated nucleated cell counts. Profiled with immunoSEQ multiplex PCR; TCRdb holds only in-frame clones, not every one. D and trimming come from the DNA, and the V and J calls and clone size come from that table. The sample lists about 110,000 clones; approximately 81% were seen once. This record belongs to a study of blood T cell repertoires in COVID-19. For the study at large: The United States, Italy and Spain provided the acute and convalescent COVID-19 samples. The cDNA or gDNA used as material had been derived from T cells, B-cell-depleted T cells, or PBMCs.

CDR3 size: 14 residues. From germline, CDR1 is SGDLS and CDR2 YYNGEE. With 2 bases removed from V and 7 bases from J, the gap between germline ends came to 13 bases. This receptor was taken from a human donor in a cohort sampled during active COVID-19. Sample: peripheral blood. The chain links TRBV9 to TRBJ2-1, with D maybe TRBD2 (6 bases). CDR3 in amino acids: CASSVWGDPNEQFF. The CDR3 DNA follows: TGTGCCAGCAGCGTCTGGGGGGATCCGAATGAGCAGTTCTTC. The full variable domain, rest sourced from reference TRBV9 and TRBJ2-1, is DSGVTQTPKHLITATGQRVTLRCSPRSGDLSVYWYQQSLDQGLQFLIQYYNGEERAKGNILERFSAQQFPDLHSELNLSSLELGDSALYFCASSVWGDPNEQFFGPGTRLTVL.